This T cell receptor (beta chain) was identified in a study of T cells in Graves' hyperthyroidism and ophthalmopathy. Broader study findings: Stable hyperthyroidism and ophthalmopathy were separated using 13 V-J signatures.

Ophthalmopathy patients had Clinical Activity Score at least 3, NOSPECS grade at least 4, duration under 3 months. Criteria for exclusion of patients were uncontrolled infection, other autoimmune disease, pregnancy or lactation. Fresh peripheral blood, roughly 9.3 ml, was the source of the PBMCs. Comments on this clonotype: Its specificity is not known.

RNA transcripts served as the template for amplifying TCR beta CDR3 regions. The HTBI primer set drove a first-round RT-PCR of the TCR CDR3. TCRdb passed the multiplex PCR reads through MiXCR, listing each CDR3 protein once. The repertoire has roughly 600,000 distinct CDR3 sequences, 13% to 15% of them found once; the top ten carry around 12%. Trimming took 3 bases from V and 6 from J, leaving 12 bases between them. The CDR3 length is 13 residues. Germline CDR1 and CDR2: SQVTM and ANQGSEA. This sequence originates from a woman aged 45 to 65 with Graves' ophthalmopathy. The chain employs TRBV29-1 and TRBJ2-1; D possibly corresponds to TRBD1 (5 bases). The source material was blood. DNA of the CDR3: TGCAGCGTTGAGAGAGGACAAGCCAATGAGCAGTTCTTC. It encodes CSVERGQANEQFF.